A selection of T cell receptor beta chains follows, all from one sample in a study of spatial heterogeneity in lung cancer. TCRdb re-analysed the 5' RACE reads in MiXCR, keeping a single row per CDR3 protein. The sample has 9,500 to 12,000 distinct CDR3 sequences; 6% to 9.5% are singletons. The input for sequencing was lung tumor tissue, taken at surgery. Receptors originate from a female donor with early-stage non-small cell lung cancer. Both conserved end residues are part of each CDR3. Each record gives: clone size, V gene, J gene, D gene, CDR3 DNA, CDR3 protein. A D gene is named only where the DNA matches it firmly. The size field is filled for only some rows; it gives once, few, many or a size class.

many	TRBV3-1	TRBJ1-3	-	TGTGCCAGCAGCGCGACGGGGGGCGAAGGAAACACCATATATTTT	CASSATGGEGNTIYF
-	TRBV7-2	TRBJ2-2	TRBD2	TGTGCCAGCAGCTTATCACCTAGCGGGGGAAGCACCGGGGAGCTGTTTTTT	CASSLSPSGGSTGELFF
large	TRBV5-1	TRBJ2-7	TRBD1	TGCGCCAGCAGCCTCCGACAGGGCCTCGACGAGCAGTACTTC	CASSLRQGLDEQYF
many	TRBV6-2/TRBV6-3	TRBJ2-2	-	TGTGCCAGCAGTTATAGCGCATTCGGGGAGCTGTTTTTT	CASSYSAFGELFF
many	TRBV29-1	TRBJ2-3	TRBD2	TGCAGCGTTGCCACTAGCGGCACGGATACGCAGTATTTT	CSVATSGTDTQYF
-	TRBV4-3	TRBJ2-2	TRBD2	TGCGCCAGCAGCCCCTCCCCGGCGGGGGGCTCCGGGGAGCTGTTTTTT	CASSPSPAGGSGELFF
few	TRBV5-6	TRBJ2-5	-	TGTGCCAGCAGCTTACCAGGGCAAGAGACCCAGTACTTC	CASSLPGQETQYF
-	TRBV6-2/TRBV6-3	TRBJ2-5	-	TGTGCCAGCACCCATTTGCGGACCCAGTACTTC	CASTHLRTQYF
many	TRBV3-1	TRBJ1-6	-	TGTGCCAGCAGCCAGACAGACTCAGCTAATTCACCCCTCCACTTT	CASSQTDSANSPLHF
-	TRBV5-1	TRBJ2-7	-	TGCGCCAGCAGCTTTCAAGACAACTACGAGCAGTACTTC	CASSFQDNYEQYF
many	TRBV28	TRBJ2-7	-	TGTGCCAGCAGCTTTCCCCCCTCAACGGGCTACGAGCAGTACTTC	CASSFPPSTGYEQYF
medium-sized	TRBV11-3	TRBJ2-1	TRBD2	TGTGCCAGCAGCTTAGGAGCGGGAGCCCCCTACAATGAGCAGTTCTTC	CASSLGAGAPYNEQFF
-	TRBV20-1	TRBJ1-1	-	TGCAGTGCTAGAGGGCGAGGGAAAGCTTTCTTT	CSARGRGKAFF
many	TRBV30	TRBJ1-2	-	TGTGCCTATCCGATGACAGCTAACTATGGCTACACCTTC	CAYPMTANYGYTF
many	TRBV5-4	TRBJ2-5	-	TGTGCCAGCAGCTTACGACAGGATGAGACCCAGTACTTC	CASSLRQDETQYF
many	TRBV6-5	TRBJ2-3	TRBD2	TGTGCCAGCAGACCACTAGCGGAAAACACAGATACGCAGTATTTT	CASRPLAENTDTQYF
many	TRBV12-3/TRBV12-4	TRBJ2-2	TRBD2	TGTGCCAGCAGTTTGGCATCGACTAGCGGGGCGGCCGGGGAGCTGTTTTTT	CASSLASTSGAAGELFF
many	TRBV20-1	TRBJ1-2	TRBD1	TGCAGTGCTTGGGACAGGAGCAACTATGGCTACACCTTC	CSAWDRSNYGYTF
once	TRBV2	TRBJ1-5	TRBD1	TGTGCCAGCATGGGGGGACAGAGTGTCAATCAGCCCCAGCATTTT	CASMGGQSVNQPQHF
many	TRBV30	TRBJ2-1	TRBD2	TGTGCCTGGAGTGTTAGGCCCCTGGGGACTAGTACGTCCAATGAGCAGTTCTTC	CAWSVRPLGTSTSNEQFF
few	TRBV7-2	TRBJ1-1	TRBD1	TGTGCCAGCACCATCAGGACAGGAATCACTGAAGCTTTCTTT	CASTIRTGITEAFF
many	TRBV4-2	TRBJ2-7	TRBD2	TGTGCCAGCAGCCATACACCCGGGGGGTCCTACGATTTTATTCCTCTGTACTTC	CASSHTPGGSYDFIPLYF
medium-sized	TRBV18	TRBJ2-2	TRBD2	TGTGCCAGCTCACCAAGGCTAGCGGACACCGGGGAGCTGTTTTTT	CASSPRLADTGELFF
-	TRBV2	TRBJ1-5	-	TGTGCCAGCAGTGGGGAGGGGACATTCAACCATCAGCCCCAGCATTTT	CASSGEGTFNHQPQHF
many	TRBV12-3/TRBV12-4	TRBJ2-1	-	TGTGCCAGCAGTTTAATGGAAGGAAAAGAGCAGTTCTTC	CASSLMEGKEQFF
many	TRBV28	TRBJ1-2	-	TGTGCCAGCAGTCTCCAGGTGGACTATGGCTACACCTTC	CASSLQVDYGYTF
medium-sized	TRBV6-5	TRBJ1-1	-	TGTGCCAGCAGGAACACTTCACCTGGACACTTTGAAGCTTTCTTT	CASRNTSPGHFEAFF
many	TRBV10-3	TRBJ2-5	TRBD1	TGTGCCATCAGTGAGGACAGGGTGCAGGAGACCCAGTACTTC	CAISEDRVQETQYF
many	TRBV14	TRBJ2-2	-	TGTGCCAGCAGCCTGGAGCGGGCCGTGAACACCGGGGAGCTGTTTTTT	CASSLERAVNTGELFF
medium-sized	TRBV20-1	TRBJ1-1	-	TGCAGTGCTACTACCCTGGGGGGAACTGTCGGGACTGAAGCTTTCTTT	CSATTLGGTVGTEAFF
many	TRBV6-1	TRBJ1-5	-	TGTGCCAGCAGCGGTGGACAAAGCAATCAGCCCCAGCATTTT	CASSGGQSNQPQHF
many	TRBV2	TRBJ1-1	-	TGTGCCAGCAGTGAGCAGGGATCCATGAACACTGAAGCTTTCTTT	CASSEQGSMNTEAFF
many	TRBV9	TRBJ2-1	TRBD2	TGTGCCAGCAGTTATAGCGGGGGGGCCGAGCAGTTCTTC	CASSYSGGAEQFF